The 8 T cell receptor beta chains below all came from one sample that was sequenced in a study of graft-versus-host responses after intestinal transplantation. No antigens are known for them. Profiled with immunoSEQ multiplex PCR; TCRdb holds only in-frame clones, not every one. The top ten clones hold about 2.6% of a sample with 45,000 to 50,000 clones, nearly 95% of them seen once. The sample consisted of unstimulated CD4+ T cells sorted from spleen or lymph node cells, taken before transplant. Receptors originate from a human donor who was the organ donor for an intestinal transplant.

As DNA, the CDR3 is TGCGCCAGCAGCCAAGGGACAGGGGGCGCCAAAAACATTCAGTACTTC. Translation gives CASSQGTGGAKNIQYF. This rearrangement joins TRBV4-1 to TRBJ2-4; TRBD1 matches at 11 bases. V trimming: 1 base; J trimming: 1 base; junction bases outside the gene matches: 0. Germline CDR1 reads MGHRA; CDR2 reads YSYEKL. CDR3 length equals 16 residues.

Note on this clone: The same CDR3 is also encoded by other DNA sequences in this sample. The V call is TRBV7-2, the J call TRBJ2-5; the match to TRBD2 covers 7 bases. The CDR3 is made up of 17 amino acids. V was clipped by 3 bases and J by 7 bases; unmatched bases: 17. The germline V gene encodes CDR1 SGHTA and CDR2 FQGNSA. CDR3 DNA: TGTGCCAGCAGCTTTATACAAGGTAGCGGGCGGTTGGGGACCCAGTACTTC. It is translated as CASSFIQGSGRLGTQYF.

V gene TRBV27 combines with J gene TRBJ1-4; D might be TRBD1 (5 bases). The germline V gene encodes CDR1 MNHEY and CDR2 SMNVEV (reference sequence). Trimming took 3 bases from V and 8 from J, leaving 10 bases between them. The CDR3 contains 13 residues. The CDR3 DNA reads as TGTGCCAGCAGTTTCCGGGGCCAAGAAAAACTGTTTTTT. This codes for CASSFRGQEKLFF.

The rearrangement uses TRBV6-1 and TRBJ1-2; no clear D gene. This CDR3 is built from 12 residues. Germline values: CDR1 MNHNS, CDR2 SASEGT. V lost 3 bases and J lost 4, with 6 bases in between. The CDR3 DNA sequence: TGTGCCAGCAGTGATCAGGTCTATGGCTACACCTTC. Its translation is CASSDQVYGYTF.

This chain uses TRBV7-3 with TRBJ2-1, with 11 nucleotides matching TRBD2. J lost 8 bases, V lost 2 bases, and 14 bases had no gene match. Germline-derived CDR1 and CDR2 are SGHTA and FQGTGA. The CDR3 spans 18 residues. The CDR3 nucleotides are TGTGCCAGCAGCTTACAGCCTAGCGGGAGGATCACAACCTATGAGCAGTTCTTC. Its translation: CASSLQPSGRITTYEQFF.

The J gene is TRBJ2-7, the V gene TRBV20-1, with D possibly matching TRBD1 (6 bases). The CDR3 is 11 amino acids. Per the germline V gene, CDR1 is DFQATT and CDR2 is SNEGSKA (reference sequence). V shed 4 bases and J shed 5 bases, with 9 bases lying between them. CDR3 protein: CSANTGHEQYF. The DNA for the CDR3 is TGCAGTGCTAACACAGGGCACGAGCAGTACTTC.

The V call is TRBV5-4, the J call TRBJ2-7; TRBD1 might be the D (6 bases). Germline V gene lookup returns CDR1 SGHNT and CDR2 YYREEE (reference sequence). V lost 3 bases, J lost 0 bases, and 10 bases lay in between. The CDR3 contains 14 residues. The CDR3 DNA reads TGTGCCAGCAGCTCCGGACAGTCCTCCTACGAGCAGTACTTC. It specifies CASSSGQSSYEQYF.

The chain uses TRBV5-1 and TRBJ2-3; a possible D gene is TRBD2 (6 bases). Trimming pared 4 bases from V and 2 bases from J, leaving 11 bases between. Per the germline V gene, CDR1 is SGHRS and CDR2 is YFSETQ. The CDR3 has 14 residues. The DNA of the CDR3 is TGCGCCAGCAGCGGCCAGGACTACACAGATACGCAGTATTTT. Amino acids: CASSGQDYTDTQYF. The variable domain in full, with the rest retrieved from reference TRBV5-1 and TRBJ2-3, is KAGVTQTPRYLIKTRGQQVTLSCSPISGHRSVSWYQQTPGQGLQFLFEYFSETQRNKGNFPGRFSGRQFSNSRSEMNVSTLELGDSALYLCASSGQDYTDTQYFGPGTRLTVL.